This TCR beta chain originates from a study of glioma-infiltrating T cells after dendritic cell vaccination. Overall study findings and caveats: Few patients contributed both blood and tumor specimens. Higher pretreatment TIL content predicted longer progression-free time and survival.

The immunoSEQ assay amplified TCRB CDR3 from up to roughly 2 ug DNA. Libraries were prepared by immunoSEQ multiplex PCR; TCRdb keeps only in-frame clonotypes and omits some of them. The sample contains some 91,000 clones, 81% of which appear only once. On this clone itself: Antigen: not known.

Time point indicated: after dendritic cell vaccination, including at tumor progression/relapse. Only patients with spare fresh-frozen tumor and over two years of follow-up were included. V lost 4 bases and J 0 bases, leaving 18 bases between the germline ends. The CDR3 extends over 17 amino acids. Germline-derived CDR1 and CDR2 are SGHRS and YFSETQ. This specimen was blood, taken after dendritic cell vaccination. The V and J genes are TRBV5-1 and TRBJ2-3; D is possibly TRBD2 (5 bases). The receptor's source is a human donor with glioblastoma. The CDR3 nucleotides read TGCGCCAGCAGCGCCGGACGGACTCCCACTAGCACAGATACGCAGTATTTT. This gives the protein CASSAGRTPTSTDTQYF. Combining the CDR3 with reference TRBV5-1 and TRBJ2-3 gives the whole variable domain KAGVTQTPRYLIKTRGQQVTLSCSPISGHRSVSWYQQTPGQGLQFLFEYFSETQRNKGNFPGRFSGRQFSNSRSEMNVSTLELGDSALYLCASSAGRTPTSTDTQYFGPGTRLTVL.